Each of the 24 T cell receptor beta chains below was sequenced from the same sample in a study of glioma-infiltrating T cells after dendritic cell vaccination. TCRdb's table, derived via immunoSEQ multiplex PCR, lists solely in-frame clones and lacks some. The sample records 60,000 to 70,000 clones, approximately 78% being singletons. The source material was blood, sampled before dendritic cell vaccination. These receptors all stem from a human donor with glioblastoma.

V is TRBV25-1 and J is TRBJ1-3; possibly TRBD1 for D (6 bases). CDR3 size: 12 residues. V dropped 6 bases and J dropped 6 bases, with 9 bases sitting between them. The germline gives CDR1 MGHDK, CDR2 SYGVNS. CDR3 bases: TGTGCCAGCAGGAAGGGACAAAACACCATATATTTT. Translating it yields CASRKGQNTIYF. Full variable domain (outside the CDR3, taken from reference TRBV25-1 and TRBJ1-3): EADIYQTPRYLVIGTGKKITLECSQTMGHDKMYWYQQDPGMELHLIHYSYGVNSTEKGDLSSESTVSRIRTEHFPLTLESARPSHTSQYLCASRKGQNTIYFGEGSWLTVV.

V and J are TRBV6-5 and TRBJ1-4; D is undetermined. CDR1 is MNHEY and CDR2 is SVGAGI in the germline V gene. Trimming removed 3 bases from V and 3 bases from J, with 8 bases in between. The CDR3 covers 14 residues. In DNA form, the CDR3 reads TGTGCCAGCAGTTATTCGGGATCTAATGAAAAACTGTTTTTT. This sequence encodes CASSYSGSNEKLFF.

The chain joins TRBV2 to TRBJ1-2; 10 nucleotides align to TRBD1. Unmatched junction bases numbered 9, after V lost 10 bases and J lost 4 bases. CDR1 and CDR2 (germline): SNHLY, FYNNEI. The CDR3 extends over 14 amino acids. The CDR3 DNA reads TGTGCCACCGAACCGGGACAGGGGTTCTATGGCTACACCTTC. It translates to CATEPGQGFYGYTF.

The chain couples TRBV28 to TRBJ1-2; a weak D match, TRBD1 (6 bases). The CDR3 is 15 amino acids. Germline V lookup: CDR1 MDHEN, CDR2 SYDVKM. Between the trimmed V and J ends, which lost 5 bases and 4 bases, there was a span of 17 bases. DNA of the CDR3: TGTGCCAGCAGTCCACAACAGGGTTGGAGCTATGGCTACACCTTC. Protein sequence: CASSPQQGWSYGYTF.

V and J are TRBV6-4 and TRBJ2-7; D possibly corresponds to TRBD1 (6 bases). V was trimmed by 4 bases and J by 6 bases, leaving 13 bases between them. The germline gives CDR1 MRHNA, CDR2 SNTAGT. This CDR3 contains 13 residues. The CDR3 DNA reads TGTGCCAGCAGTGTTGGCAGGGGTGGCGAGCAGTACTTC. This encodes CASSVGRGGEQYF.

Many counts were recorded for this clone. This chain uses TRBV7-9 with TRBJ1-2; D is ambiguous. Trimming took 5 bases from V and 4 from J, leaving 11 bases between them. This CDR3 has 13 residues. Germline CDR1 is SEHNR and CDR2 is FQNEAQ (reference sequence). CDR3 sequence reads: CASSLSPFYGYTF. CDR3 DNA sequence: TGTGCCAGCAGCCTTTCCCCGTTCTATGGCTACACCTTC.

V gene TRBV7-9 combines with J gene TRBJ2-2, with D possibly matching TRBD1 (6 bases). V was cut by 5 bases and J by 4 bases, with 11 bases left in between. CDR1 and CDR2 (germline): SEHNR, FQNEAQ (reference sequence). The CDR3 runs 14 residues. The DNA for the CDR3 is TGTGCCAGCAGCCGGACAGTTTCCACCGGGGAGCTGTTTTTT. Its translation: CASSRTVSTGELFF.

The chain employs TRBV29-1 and TRBJ1-1; 7 positions agree with TRBD1. CDR1 is SQVTM and CDR2 is ANQGSEA in the germline V gene. V lost 6 bases, J lost 0 bases, and 7 bases stayed unmatched. The CDR3 consists of 14 residues. CDR3: CSVATGIMNTEAFF. CDR3 DNA: TGCAGCGTAGCGACAGGGATTATGAACACTGAAGCTTTCTTT.

V and J are TRBV19 and TRBJ2-5, with TRBD2 matching 8 bases. With V trimmed by 4 bases and J by 4 bases, 5 bases remained unmatched. Germline lookup yields CDR1 LNHDA and CDR2 SQIVND (reference sequence). CDR3 length equals 14 residues. The CDR3: CASSRFGGAETQYF. CDR3 DNA sequence: TGTGCCAGTAGTAGGTTCGGGGGGGCAGAGACCCAGTACTTC.

This clone was recorded once. This chain joins TRBV5-8 and TRBJ2-4; D gene ambiguous. This CDR3 comprises 12 residues. V was cut by 2 bases and J by 7 bases, with 7 bases left in between. The V gene's germline CDR1 is SGHTS and CDR2 YDEGEE. CDR3 sequence: CASSFSRNIQYF. Here the CDR3 DNA reads TGTGCCAGCAGCTTCTCTAGGAACATTCAGTACTTC.

The V and J genes are TRBV5-6 and TRBJ2-1; 8 positions agree with TRBD1. Unmatched junction bases numbered 9, after V lost 4 bases and J lost 6 bases. Germline V gene lookup returns CDR1 SGHDT and CDR2 YYEEEE. The CDR3 contains 15 residues. CDR3 bases: TGTGCCAGCAGCGGCGCCGGGACAGGAGGCAATGAGCAGTTCTTC. Translated: CASSGAGTGGNEQFF.

The chain has TRBV7-2 and TRBJ2-5; TRBD2 agrees at 12 bases. V was pared by 4 bases and J by 1 base, with 4 bases of the junction left unmatched. Germline V gene data show CDR1 as SGHTA and CDR2 as FQGNSA. The CDR3 loop spans 16 amino acids. CDR3 DNA: TGTGCCAGCAGCTCTGGGGGACTAGCGGGCCAAGAGACCCAGTACTTC. Translating gives CASSSGGLAGQETQYF. Full variable domain (remainder filled in from reference TRBV7-2 and TRBJ2-5): GAGVSQSPSNKVTEKGKDVELRCDPISGHTALYWYRQSLGQGLEFLIYFQGNSAPDKSGLPSDRFSAERTGGSVSTLTIQRTQQEDSAVYLCASSSGGLAGQETQYFGPGTRLLVL.

The V gene is TRBV28, the J gene TRBJ2-4; a weak D match, TRBD2 (5 bases). Trimming stripped 10 bases from V and 0 bases from J, with 22 bases between. Germline lookup yields CDR1 MDHEN and CDR2 SYDVKM. The CDR3 sequence is 17 residues long. The CDR3 DNA sequence: TGTGCCACCTACCCGCGGGTTTTTTCCTTAGCCAAAAACATTCAGTACTTC. It codes for CATYPRVFSLAKNIQYF.

The chain has TRBV12-2 and TRBJ1-1. TRBV12-2 is designated a pseudogene. The CDR3 totals 16 residues. The CDR3 is CASRLASAGMNTEAFF. As DNA, the CDR3 is TGTGCAAGTCGCTTAGCGAGTGCGGGCATGAACACTGAAGCTTTCTTT.

The sample holds a few counts of this clone. CDR3 nucleotides: TGTGCCATCAGTGAGTTTGGACAGGGGCGAGAGACCCAGTACTTC. Amino acids: CAISEFGQGRETQYF. J is TRBJ2-5 and V is TRBV10-3, with 9 bases aligning to TRBD1. This CDR3 has 15 residues. The V gene's germline CDR1 is ENHRY and CDR2 SYGVKD. The trim removed 1 base at V and 4 bases at J, leaving 4 bases unmatched.

The chain employs TRBV5-6 and TRBJ2-4; weak D call: TRBD2 (6 bases). From germline, CDR1 is SGHDT and CDR2 YYEEEE. The V gene lost 0 bases and the J gene lost 5 bases, with 9 bases spanning the gap. CDR3 length equals 14 residues. CDR3 protein: CASSLGREENIQYF. As DNA, the CDR3 is TGTGCCAGCAGCTTGGGAAGGGAGGAAAACATTCAGTACTTC.

V is TRBV29-1 and J is TRBJ1-4, with D perhaps matching TRBD1 (5 bases). V lost 3 bases, J lost 15 bases, and 17 bases lay in between. Germline-derived CDR1 and CDR2 are SQVTM and ANQGSEA. The CDR3 sequence is 12 residues long. The CDR3 DNA reads as TGCAGCGTTGAGGGGAATCAGGGCCCGGTGTTTTTT. Translation gives CSVEGNQGPVFF.

The J gene is TRBJ1-5, the V gene TRBV2; D ambiguous. Germline V gives CDR1 SNHLY, CDR2 FYNNEI. V gave up 7 bases and J gave up 3 bases, with 10 bases separating them. The CDR3 is 13 amino acids. CDR3 amino acids: CASKVQVNQPQHF. The CDR3 coding sequence is TGTGCCAGCAAAGTCCAGGTCAATCAGCCCCAGCATTTT.

The chain uses TRBV19 and TRBJ1-4, with D perhaps matching TRBD1 (6 bases). Trimming shortened V by 5 bases and J by 11 bases, and 24 bases separated the two germline ends. Germline values: CDR1 LNHDA, CDR2 SQIVND (reference sequence). This CDR3 has 16 residues. In DNA, the CDR3 is TGTGCCAGTAGTCCCTCCGGGACAACTAAGTTTGTCAAACTGTTTTTT. Its translation: CASSPSGTTKFVKLFF.

The chain uses TRBV11-2 and TRBJ1-5; D uncertain. The CDR3 runs to 14 residues. Germline values: CDR1 SGHAT, CDR2 FQNNGV. Trimming stripped 3 bases from V and 3 bases from J, with 9 bases between. CDR3 DNA sequence: TGTGCCAGCAGCTTCGGACGGGACAATCAGCCCCAGCATTTT. Protein product: CASSFGRDNQPQHF.

This clone was recorded once. The chain combines TRBV11-2 with TRBJ2-1; 7 bases are a match to TRBD1. This CDR3 has 14 residues. Trimming at V came to 5 bases and at J to 6 bases, leaving 7 bases not matched to a gene. CDR1 and CDR2 (germline): SGHAT, FQNNGV. CDR3 bases: TGTGCCAGCAGCCCTTTGACAGGGCGCAATGAGCAGTTCTTC. This gives the protein CASSPLTGRNEQFF.

This clone has only a few counts. The rearrangement joins TRBV10-3 to TRBJ2-1; D remains ambiguous. This CDR3 region has 14 residues. V gave up 10 bases and J gave up 2 bases, with 15 bases separating them. Germline CDR1 and CDR2: ENHRY and SYGVKD. The CDR3 sequence is CARPCGSTYNEQFF. The CDR3 DNA reads TGTGCCAGGCCTTGCGGATCTACCTACAATGAGCAGTTCTTC.

The V gene is TRBV5-1, the J gene TRBJ1-6, with D uncertain. The V and J ends lost 4 bases and 10 bases respectively, with 12 bases between them. Looked up from germline, CDR1 is SGHRS and CDR2 is YFSETQ. CDR3 length equals 13 residues. DNA of the CDR3: TGCGCCAGCAGCGCGGGTTCTGAATCACCCCTCCACTTT. It is translated as CASSAGSESPLHF. Together with reference TRBV5-1 and TRBJ1-6, the CDR3 gives the full variable domain: KAGVTQTPRYLIKTRGQQVTLSCSPISGHRSVSWYQQTPGQGLQFLFEYFSETQRNKGNFPGRFSGRQFSNSRSEMNVSTLELGDSALYLCASSAGSESPLHFGNGTRLTVT.

This sequence joins TRBV18 and TRBJ1-4; D may be TRBD1 (5 bases). The CDR3 is 14 amino acids. V was shortened by 2 bases and J by 7 bases, with 11 bases between the two germline ends. The germline V gene encodes CDR1 KGHSH and CDR2 LQKENI. The CDR3 DNA reads as TGTGCCAGCTCACCAGCAGGGAAAGGTGAAAAACTGTTTTTT. Translated: CASSPAGKGEKLFF.